This T cell receptor (beta chain) derives from a study of blood T cell repertoires in COVID-19. Study in general: From the United States, Italy and Spain came samples of acute and convalescent COVID-19. From T cells, B-cell-depleted T cells, or PBMCs came the material, which was cDNA or gDNA.

The CDR3 has 13 amino acids. V gave up 4 bases and J gave up 2 bases, with 8 bases separating them. As originally analysed: Nucleated cell number was recorded as an estimate derived from reference gene primer amplification. TCRdb keeps only in-frame clones here, not all; method: immunoSEQ multiplex PCR. V and J calls and clone size follow that table, whereas D and trimming were derived from the DNA. There are some 320,000 clones in the sample; about 91% occur only once, and 5.5% to 8% lies in the top ten. Sequencing was carried out using peripheral blood. This receptor was obtained from a woman aged 25 to 39 who had recovered from COVID-19. The chain links TRBV12-3 or TRBV12-4 to TRBJ1-1, with a possible D match to TRBD1 (5 bases). The CDR3 coding sequence is TGTGCCAGCAGTTCGCAGGGAAACACTGAAGCTTTCTTT. Its translation is CASSSQGNTEAFF.